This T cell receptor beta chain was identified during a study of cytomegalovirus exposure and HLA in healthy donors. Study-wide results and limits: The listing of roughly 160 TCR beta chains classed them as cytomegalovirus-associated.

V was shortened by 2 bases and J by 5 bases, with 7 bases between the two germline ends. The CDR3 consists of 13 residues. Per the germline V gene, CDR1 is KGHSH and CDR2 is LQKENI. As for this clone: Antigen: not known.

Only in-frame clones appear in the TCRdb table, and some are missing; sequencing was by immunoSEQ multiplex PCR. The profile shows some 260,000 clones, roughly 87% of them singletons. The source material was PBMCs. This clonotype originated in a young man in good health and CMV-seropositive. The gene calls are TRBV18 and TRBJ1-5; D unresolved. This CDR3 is CASSPGVDQPQHF. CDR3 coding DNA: TGTGCCAGCTCACCAGGGGTCGATCAGCCCCAGCATTTT.